Following are 25 T cell receptor beta chains from one sample sequenced in a study of blood T cells in healthy people across ages. Then a second PCR, running roughly 7 to 11 cycles, was carried out with a sample-barcoded 5' primer and a J-beta primer mix. TCRdb reprocessed the 5' RACE reads via MiXCR and lists one record per CDR3 protein. Altogether about 1.5 million distinct CDR3 sequences are present, less than 45% being singletons, with the ten largest covering about 4%. The sequenced sample consisted of blood. These receptors originate from a woman aged 18-29 years in good health.

V gene TRBV3-1 combines with J gene TRBJ1-5; D remains unclear. The CDR3 runs 14 residues. The germline V gene encodes CDR1 LGHDT and CDR2 YNNKEL (reference sequence). V was pared by 1 base and J by 6 bases, with 10 bases between. The CDR3 sequence is CASSQVVGSQPQHF. DNA for the CDR3: TGTGCCAGCAGCCAAGTCGTGGGGTCTCAGCCCCAGCATTTT.

On this clonotype: A much larger clone differs by one base, so this may be a read error. The chain joins TRBV3-1 to TRBJ2-1; no reliable D call. Germline CDR1 LGHDT, CDR2 YNNKEL (reference sequence). CDR3 length: 12 residues. The CDR3 sequence: CASGQVNNEQFF. CDR3 DNA: TGTGCCAGCGGCCAAGTTAACAATGAGCAGTTCTTC.

There are a few counts of this clonotype. This sequence joins TRBV3-1 and TRBJ2-7; D is unclear. This CDR3 has 14 residues. The V gene lost 4 bases and the J gene lost 2 bases, with 12 bases spanning the gap. The V gene's germline CDR1 is LGHDT and CDR2 YNNKEL (reference sequence). CDR3 nucleotide sequence: TGTGCCAGCAGCCGCCGGACCAATACCTACGAGCAGTACTTC. Residues: CASSRRTNTYEQYF.

The chain employs TRBV12-3 or TRBV12-4 and TRBJ2-7; 7 bases line up with TRBD1. CDR3 length: 11 amino acids. V shed 6 bases and J 9 bases; nucleotides not matched to a gene: 5. The CDR3: CASSSRQGQYF. DNA of the CDR3: TGTGCCAGCAGCAGCAGACAGGGGCAGTACTTC.

The CDR3 loop is CASSIPDTEAFF. DNA of the CDR3: TGTGCCAGCAGTATTCCAGACACTGAAGCTTTCTTT. The rearrangement joins TRBV28 to TRBJ1-1, with D unclear. Deletions cut 5 bases from V and 3 bases from J, with 7 bases between. CDR3 length: 12 residues. Germline V gives CDR1 MDHEN, CDR2 SYDVKM.

V and J are TRBV7-3 and TRBJ1-5; 7 positions match TRBD1. The V gene's germline CDR1 is SGHTA and CDR2 FQGTGA. The CDR3 is 16 amino acids. After removal of 4 bases from V and 1 base from J, the junction contained 7 bases not matched to a gene. The CDR3 DNA sequence: TGTGCCAGCAGCTCCATGACAGGGAGAAGCAATCAGCCCCAGCATTTT. This sequence encodes CASSSMTGRSNQPQHF.

This CDR3 is CASSAYRGRPEKLFF. CDR3 bases: TGTGCCAGCAGTGCTTACAGGGGGCGCCCAGAAAAACTGTTTTTT. The chain links TRBV28 to TRBJ1-4; 9 nucleotides align to TRBD1. The V gene end was trimmed by 5 bases and the J gene end by 8 bases; junction bases not matched to a gene: 9. This CDR3 contains 15 residues. The germline CDR1 and CDR2 sequences are MDHEN and SYDVKM.

The rearrangement links TRBV4-2 to TRBJ2-1; D is perhaps TRBD2 (6 bases). V was pared by 6 bases and J by 7 bases, with 16 bases between. Germline V gives CDR1 LGHNA, CDR2 YNFKEQ. The CDR3 totals 14 residues. CDR3 bases: TGTGCCAGCAGTTGGGGGAGGACTCCAAATGAGCAGTTCTTC. Translating gives CASSWGRTPNEQFF.

This chain uses TRBV20-1 with TRBJ1-6, with TRBD1 identical over 7 bases. V lost 2 bases, J lost 9 bases, and 7 bases stayed unmatched. Germline V CDR1 and CDR2: DFQATT, SNEGSKA (reference sequence). CDR3 length: 14 residues. The CDR3 is CSARLQGIGSPLHF. The CDR3 region has the DNA TGCAGTGCTAGACTACAGGGGATCGGTTCACCCCTCCACTTT.

This clonotype was found a few times. This rearrangement joins TRBV5-1 to TRBJ2-1; TRBD1 agrees at 10 bases. The trim removed 3 bases at V and 7 bases at J, leaving 10 bases unmatched. Germline CDR1 and CDR2: SGHRS and YFSETQ. The CDR3 contains 16 residues. The CDR3: CASSWTWTGGGNEQFF. CDR3 coding DNA: TGCGCCAGCAGCTGGACCTGGACAGGGGGAGGTAATGAGCAGTTCTTC.

V usage is TRBV19 and J usage is TRBJ2-1; 9 nucleotides align to TRBD2. The CDR3 has 11 amino acids. Trimming removed 11 bases from V and 9 bases from J; junction bases left unmatched: 5. CDR1 is LNHDA, CDR2 SQIVND, per germline (reference sequence). CDR3 protein: CAVGLAGEQFF. For the CDR3, the DNA is TGTGCCGTGGGACTAGCCGGTGAGCAGTTCTTC.

This clonotype was detected once. This chain joins TRBV28 and TRBJ1-4; D is unresolved. CDR1 MDHEN and CDR2 SYDVKM come from the germline V gene. The CDR3 loop spans 15 amino acids. Trimming shortened V by 2 bases and J by 3 bases, and 10 bases separated the two germline ends. This CDR3 reads CASSLNRASNEKLFF. The CDR3 DNA reads TGTGCCAGCAGTTTAAATAGGGCGTCTAATGAAAAACTGTTTTTT.

This clonotype was found many times. V and J are TRBV6-6 and TRBJ1-1; 8 nucleotides align to TRBD1. V lost 5 bases to trimming and J lost 4 bases; unmatched junction nucleotides: 3. This CDR3 contains 13 residues. Germline lookup yields CDR1 MNHNY and CDR2 SVGAGI (reference sequence). CDR3 protein: CASSRQGTTEAFF. As DNA, the CDR3 is TGTGCCAGCAGTCGACAGGGGACCACTGAAGCTTTCTTT.

The V gene is TRBV25-1, the J gene TRBJ1-6; maybe TRBD1 (5 bases). CDR1 is MGHDK and CDR2 is SYGVNS in the germline V gene. Deletions cut 1 base from V and 9 bases from J, with 13 bases between. The CDR3 contains 15 residues. CDR3 nucleotides: TGTGCCAGCAGTGAATCGTGGGGGGTTGCTTCACCCCTCCACTTT. Protein sequence: CASSESWGVASPLHF.

There are a few counts of this clonotype. V is TRBV6-5 and J is TRBJ2-3; 9 bases fit TRBD2. The germline gives CDR1 MNHEY, CDR2 SVGAGI. V lost 2 bases and J lost 0; bases outside the gene matches: 3. The CDR3 is made up of 16 amino acids. Here the CDR3 reads CASSYGTSPSTDTQYF. In nucleotides, the CDR3 is TGTGCCAGCAGTTACGGGACTAGCCCTAGCACAGATACGCAGTATTTT.

This rearrangement joins TRBV5-1 to TRBJ2-1; tentative D call: TRBD2 (5 bases). Trimming took off 4 bases at V and 0 bases at J, with 14 bases between the two ends. Germline V gene data show CDR1 as SGHRS and CDR2 as YFSETQ. CDR3 length: 16 amino acids. The CDR3 loop is CASSPSSRGSYNEQFF. As DNA, the CDR3 is TGCGCCAGCAGCCCCTCTAGCCGGGGCTCCTACAATGAGCAGTTCTTC.

The chain has TRBV29-1 and TRBJ2-1, with D tentatively TRBD1 (6 bases). Germline CDR1 SQVTM, CDR2 ANQGSEA. The CDR3 is made up of 15 amino acids. V was pared by 6 bases and J by 4 bases, with 19 bases between. The CDR3: CSVSHLTGVYNEQFF. CDR3 bases: TGCAGCGTCTCGCATTTGACAGGAGTTTACAATGAGCAGTTCTTC.

The rearrangement uses TRBV12-3 or TRBV12-4 and TRBJ1-1; D is undetermined. V shed 6 bases and J shed 8 bases, with 16 bases lying between them. This CDR3 has 13 amino acids. The chain's CDR3 is CASSPRRFQEAFF. CDR3 DNA sequence: TGTGCCAGCAGCCCCCGGAGGTTCCAGGAAGCTTTCTTT.

The chain links TRBV7-2 to TRBJ2-5, with 12 bases identical to TRBD2. V shed 5 bases, J shed 4 bases, and the junction held 8 bases outside the gene matches. This CDR3 is built from 16 residues. Germline lookup yields CDR1 SGHTA and CDR2 FQGNSA. This CDR3 reads CASSTSSGGALETQYF. The CDR3 bases are TGTGCCAGCAGCACCTCTAGCGGGGGGGCCTTAGAGACCCAGTACTTC.

This clonotype has just a few counts. The chain recombines TRBV5-5 with TRBJ2-1; D may be TRBD2 (5 bases). Trimming left V 6 bases short and J 7 bases short, with 17 bases between. CDR3 size: 14 residues. From germline, CDR1 is SGHKS and CDR2 YYEKEE (reference sequence). CDR3 in amino acids: CASNRGGTNNEQFF. CDR3 DNA sequence: TGTGCCAGCAACCGTGGAGGTACGAATAATGAGCAGTTCTTC.

The chain links TRBV4-2 to TRBJ1-2; D call uncertain. Germline values: CDR1 LGHNA, CDR2 YNFKEQ. The CDR3 covers 14 residues. With 0 bases removed from V and 4 bases from J, the gap between germline ends came to 9 bases. CDR3 region: CASSQETNSYGYTF. The CDR3 DNA is TGTGCCAGCAGCCAAGAGACAAATTCCTATGGCTACACCTTC.

This clonotype was seen repeatedly, ten times or more. The gene calls are TRBV6-2 or TRBV6-3 and TRBJ2-7, with D hard to call. This CDR3 is 12 amino acids long. Looked up from germline, CDR1 is MNHEY and CDR2 is SVGEGT. V was clipped by 2 bases and J by 2 bases, with 4 bases between them. The CDR3 bases are TGTGCCAGCAGTTACCTCCCCTACGAGCAGTACTTC. It is translated as CASSYLPYEQYF.

The chain employs TRBV25-1 and TRBJ2-2, with TRBD2 identical over 10 bases. CDR1 and CDR2 from the germline V gene are MGHDK and SYGVNS. The CDR3 sequence is 18 residues long. The ends lost 1 base at V and 0 bases at J; junction bases unmatched: 5. The CDR3 is CASSELGLAGANTGELFF. The DNA of the CDR3 is TGTGCCAGCAGTGAATTGGGTCTAGCGGGAGCGAACACCGGGGAGCTGTTTTTT.

This chain connects TRBV11-1 to TRBJ2-1, with TRBD1 matching over 7 bases. The J call may be mistaken, given a closer DNA end match to TRBJ2-7. The CDR3 covers 17 residues. The germline V gene encodes CDR1 SGHAT and CDR2 FQDESV (reference sequence). CDR3 sequence (DNA): TGTGCCAGCAGCTTAGTGCCGGGACAGTCCATCTACAATGAGCAGTACTTC. This encodes CASSLVPGQSIYNEQYF.

This clonotype was detected only a few times. The chain employs TRBV4-3 and TRBJ1-1, with TRBD1 matching over 9 bases. Trimming took 2 bases from V and 4 from J; bases not matched to a gene: 11. The CDR3 covers 17 residues. Germline lookup yields CDR1 LGHNA and CDR2 YSLEER. This chain's CDR3 is CASSQKKGDRVGTEAFF. The CDR3 nucleotides read TGCGCCAGCAGCCAAAAGAAGGGGGACAGGGTGGGCACTGAAGCTTTCTTT.